The 5 T cell receptor beta chains given below trace back to one sample, sequenced in a study of T-cell reconstitution after alpha-beta-depleted transplantation in children. Unique molecular identifiers were incorporated when the TCRbeta library was constructed. Each CDR3 protein gets one entry after TCRdb re-called the PCR reads with MiXCR. The data show about 310,000 distinct CDR3 sequences, 23% seen once. This material consisted of PBMCs, mostly from graft donor cells, taken 180 days after TCRalphabeta/CD19-depleted stem cell transplant. These receptors all come from a male patient aged 10-17 years who had a stem cell transplant for acute lymphoblastic leukemia, so the T cells may come from the graft donor.

The chain uses TRBV24-1 and TRBJ2-1; a possible D gene is TRBD1 (5 bases). CDR1 and CDR2 (germline): KGHDR, SFDVKD. The CDR3 totals 14 residues. Trimming cost V 4 bases and J 8 bases, with 14 bases left between them. The CDR3 here is CATSDPNRYHEQFF. DNA of the CDR3: TGTGCCACCAGTGACCCTAACAGGTACCATGAGCAGTTCTTC.

CDR3 nucleotides: TGCGCCAGCAGCTCAACCACGGGCGGGGCTATTAGTGAAAAACTGTTTTTT. This gives the protein CASSSTTGGAISEKLFF. The chain joins TRBV5-1 to TRBJ1-4; tentatively, D is TRBD1 (5 bases). Germline CDR1 SGHRS, CDR2 YFSETQ. The V end lost 3 bases, the J end lost 7 bases, and 22 bases lay between the germline ends. The CDR3 spans 17 residues.

The chain carries TRBV5-1 and TRBJ2-7; D not certain. Trimming took 4 bases from V and 7 from J, leaving 18 bases between them. CDR3 length: 14 amino acids. CDR1 is SGHRS, CDR2 YFSETQ, per germline. This CDR3 is CASSDHTPKLEQYF. The CDR3 nucleotides are TGCGCCAGCAGCGATCACACCCCGAAGCTGGAGCAGTACTTC.

This clonotype has just a few counts. The J gene is TRBJ2-5, the V gene TRBV7-9; TRBD2 aligns across 7 bases. Germline values: CDR1 SEHNR, CDR2 FQNEAQ (reference sequence). V lost 3 bases to trimming and J lost 2 bases; unmatched junction nucleotides: 9. The CDR3 has 16 residues. The CDR3 sequence is CASSFTLAAGQETQYF. CDR3 coding DNA: TGTGCCAGCAGCTTCACCCTAGCGGCGGGGCAAGAGACCCAGTACTTC.

A few counts support this clonotype. The CDR3 region has the DNA TGTGCCAGCAGTGGGCAGGGAATTGAGCAGTACTTC. This sequence encodes CASSGQGIEQYF. The chain combines TRBV9 with TRBJ2-7; the D gene is possibly TRBD1 (5 bases). The ends were cut back, 5 bases at V and 7 bases at J, with 13 bases in the middle. The CDR3 has 12 residues. The germline gives CDR1 SGDLS, CDR2 YYNGEE.